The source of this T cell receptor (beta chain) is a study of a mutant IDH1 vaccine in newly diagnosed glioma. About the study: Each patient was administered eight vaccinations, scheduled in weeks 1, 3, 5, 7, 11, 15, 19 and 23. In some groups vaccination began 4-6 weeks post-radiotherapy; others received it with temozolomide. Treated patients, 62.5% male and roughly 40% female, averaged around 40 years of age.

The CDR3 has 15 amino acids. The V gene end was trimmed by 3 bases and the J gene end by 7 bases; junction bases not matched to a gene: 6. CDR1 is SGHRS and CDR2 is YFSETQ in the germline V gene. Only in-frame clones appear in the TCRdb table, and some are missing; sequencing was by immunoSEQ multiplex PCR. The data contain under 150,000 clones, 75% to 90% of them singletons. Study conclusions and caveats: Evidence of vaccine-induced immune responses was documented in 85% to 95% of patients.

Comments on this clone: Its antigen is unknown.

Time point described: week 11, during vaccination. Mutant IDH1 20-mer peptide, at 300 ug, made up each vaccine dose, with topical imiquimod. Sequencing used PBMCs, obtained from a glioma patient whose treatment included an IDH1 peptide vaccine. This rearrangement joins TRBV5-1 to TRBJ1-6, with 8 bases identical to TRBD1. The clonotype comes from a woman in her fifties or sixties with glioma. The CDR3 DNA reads TGCGCCAGCAGCTCGACAGGGGTCTCAAATTCACCCCTCCACTTT. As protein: CASSSTGVSNSPLHF. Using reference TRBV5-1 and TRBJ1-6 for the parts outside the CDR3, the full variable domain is KAGVTQTPRYLIKTRGQQVTLSCSPISGHRSVSWYQQTPGQGLQFLFEYFSETQRNKGNFPGRFSGRQFSNSRSEMNVSTLELGDSALYLCASSSTGVSNSPLHFGNGTRLTVT.